The following is a T cell receptor (beta chain) sequence with its context. The table came from immunoSEQ multiplex PCR; TCRdb's copy has only in-frame clones and leaves some out. The sample yields 160,000 or so clones, 96% seen once. The sample comes from a study of control samples from healthy donors and cancer patients. CDR1 is SNHLY and CDR2 is FYNNEI in the germline V gene. The CDR3 sequence is 14 residues long. J was trimmed by 7 bases and V by 1 base; bases with no gene match: 3. The chain combines TRBV2 with TRBJ2-2, with 7 bases identical to TRBD1. The source is a woman aged 25-40 years in good health. The specimen was blood. The CDR3 loop is CASSEDRGVGELFF. CDR3 DNA sequence: TGTGCCAGCAGTGAAGACAGGGGAGTCGGGGAGCTGTTTTTT.